Below are 27 T cell receptor beta chains sequenced from a single sample in a study of blood T cell repertoires in COVID-19. Only in-frame clones appear in the TCRdb table, and some are missing; sequencing was by immunoSEQ multiplex PCR. Of approximately 50,000 clones listed, over 80% were seen once; the top ten hold under 7%. Input material: peripheral blood. The receptor source for this set is a man aged 70 or older with active COVID-19.

The gene calls are TRBV9 and TRBJ2-2, with D perhaps TRBD1 (6 bases). V lost 1 base and J 0 bases, leaving 13 bases between the germline ends. Germline V gene lookup returns CDR1 SGDLS and CDR2 YYNGEE. CDR3 length: 17 residues. The CDR3 DNA is TGTGCCAGCAGCGTAAACACCGGGACAACGAACACCGGGGAGCTGTTTTTT. As protein: CASSVNTGTTNTGELFF.

The chain couples TRBV3-1 (or the pseudogene TRBV3-2) to TRBJ1-1; D gene unclear. Trimming left V 0 bases short and J 1 base short, with 6 bases between. There are 14 residues in the CDR3. The germline V gene has CDR1 LGHDT and CDR2 YNNKEL (reference sequence). This CDR3 reads CASSQDLENTEAFF. The CDR3, as DNA: TGTGCCAGCAGCCAAGACCTAGAGAACACTGAAGCTTTCTTT.

The chain employs TRBV3-1 (or the pseudogene TRBV3-2) and TRBJ1-4; no firm D call. Deletions cut 4 bases from V and 7 bases from J, with 10 bases between. This CDR3 is built from 13 residues. CDR1 LGHDT and CDR2 YNNKEL come from the germline V gene (reference sequence). In DNA, the CDR3 is TGTGCCAGCAGCCTGGGAGGAGGTGAAAAACTGTTTTTT. Translating gives CASSLGGGEKLFF.

The gene calls are TRBV29-1 and TRBJ1-1, with 9 bases aligning to TRBD1. Germline V lookup: CDR1 SQVTM, CDR2 ANQGSEA. V dropped 7 bases and J dropped 3; count of bases not matched to a gene: 3. The CDR3 spans 12 residues. CDR3 sequence (DNA): TGCAGCGCCACAGGGGGCCACACTGAAGCTTTCTTT. It specifies CSATGGHTEAFF.

V is TRBV29-1 and J is TRBJ2-1, with 13 bases aligning to TRBD2. CDR3 length equals 17 residues. Looked up from germline, CDR1 is SQVTM and CDR2 is ANQGSEA. Trimming at V came to 8 bases and at J to 5 bases, leaving 15 bases not matched to a gene. The CDR3 DNA sequence: TGCAGCTCCAGGAGGACTAGCGGGGGAAGAGTCGACAATGAGCAGTTCTTC. Amino acids: CSSRRTSGGRVDNEQFF.

The chain employs TRBV29-1 and TRBJ1-2; TRBD1 might be the D (5 bases). The CDR3 extends over 16 amino acids. V was pared by 3 bases and J by 8 bases, with 25 bases between. Per the germline V gene, CDR1 is SQVTM and CDR2 is ANQGSEA. CDR3 sequence reads: CSVEGGYTRTVGGYTF. The CDR3 coding sequence is TGCAGCGTTGAGGGGGGTTACACAAGAACAGTTGGGGGCTACACCTTC.

V is TRBV5-5 and J is TRBJ1-1; possible D gene TRBD1, 5 bases. Trimming took off 0 bases at V and 4 bases at J, with 7 bases between the two ends. Germline V lookup: CDR1 SGHKS, CDR2 YYEKEE (reference sequence). The CDR3 runs 13 residues. The CDR3 coding sequence is TGTGCCAGCAGCTTGGAACAGGCCACTGAAGCTTTCTTT. Amino acid sequence: CASSLEQATEAFF.

V and J are TRBV7-3 and TRBJ2-1, with 7 bases identical to TRBD2. J lost 0 bases, V lost 4 bases, and 3 bases had no gene match. The CDR3 is made up of 15 amino acids. CDR1 and CDR2 from the germline V gene are SGHTA and FQGTGA. This CDR3 is CASSSGGSSYNEQFF. The CDR3 DNA is TGTGCCAGCAGCTCCGGGGGGAGCTCCTACAATGAGCAGTTCTTC. Based on the CDR3 plus reference TRBV7-3 and TRBJ2-1, the full variable domain is GAGVSQTPSNKVTEKGKYVELRCDPISGHTALYWYRQSLGQGPEFLIYFQGTGAADDSGLPNDRFFAVRPEGSVSTLKIQRTERGDSAVYLCASSSGGSSYNEQFFGPGTRLTVL.

The CDR3 reads CASSPGQGTNTIYF. In DNA form, the CDR3 reads TGTGCCAGCAGCCCCGGACAGGGTACAAACACCATATATTTT. J is TRBJ1-3 and V is TRBV9; 8 bases line up with TRBD1. This CDR3 region has 14 residues. In germline, CDR1 is SGDLS, CDR2 YYNGEE. The V segment lost 4 bases and the J segment 6 bases; nucleotides outside the gene matches: 6.

The chain has TRBV5-1 and TRBJ2-7; a possible D gene is TRBD1 (6 bases). The CDR3 length is 15 residues. Trimming left V 4 bases short and J 2 bases short, with 16 bases between. Germline-derived CDR1 and CDR2 are SGHRS and YFSETQ. This chain's CDR3 is CASSPGHRDTYEQYF. The CDR3 bases are TGCGCCAGCAGCCCTGGTCACCGGGACACCTACGAGCAGTACTTC.

The V gene is TRBV30, the J gene TRBJ1-2; no clear D gene. Trimming pared 0 bases from V and 3 bases from J, leaving 8 bases between. The CDR3 runs to 13 residues. Germline loops: CDR1 GTSNPN, CDR2 SVGIG (reference sequence). CDR3: CAWSVRWHYGYTF. The CDR3 nucleotides are TGTGCCTGGAGTGTACGATGGCACTATGGCTACACCTTC.

The V and J genes are TRBV14 and TRBJ1-1, with D maybe TRBD1 (5 bases). The germline CDR1 and CDR2 sequences are SGHDN and FVKESK. The CDR3 loop spans 14 amino acids. The V end lost 4 bases, the J end lost 1 base, and 10 bases lay between the germline ends. As DNA, the CDR3 is TGTGCCAGCAGCCGGACACATGGGAACACTGAAGCTTTCTTT. Translation: CASSRTHGNTEAFF.

This chain joins TRBV5-6 and TRBJ2-3; 8 nucleotides match TRBD2. V was clipped by 0 bases and J by 0 bases; unmatched bases: 3. Per germline, CDR1 SGHDT and CDR2 YYEEEE. CDR3 length: 16 amino acids. The CDR3 protein is CASSLAGLVSTDTQYF. The CDR3 DNA reads as TGTGCCAGCAGCTTGGCGGGACTAGTCAGCACAGATACGCAGTATTTT.

Comments on this clone: The junction departs from the called germline gene at one end, perhaps through a read error. V usage is TRBV2 and J usage is TRBJ2-7, with no clear D. This CDR3 is 14 amino acids long. Germline assignment: CDR1 SNHLY and CDR2 FYNNEI. CDR3 sequence reads: CASSVSGAGYKQYF. The DNA for the CDR3 is TGTGCCAGCAGTGTCTCGGGTGCCGGCTACAAGCAGTACTTC.

The V gene is TRBV9, the J gene TRBJ2-3, with TRBD2 matching over 11 bases. J gave up 4 bases and V 4 bases, and 2 bases lay outside the gene matches. The germline gives CDR1 SGDLS, CDR2 YYNGEE. The CDR3 is 14 amino acids. The CDR3 here is CASSPGLAADTQYF. The DNA of the CDR3 is TGTGCCAGCAGCCCGGGACTAGCGGCAGATACGCAGTATTTT.

This rearrangement joins TRBV7-9 to TRBJ1-2, with D hard to call. There are 12 residues in the CDR3. Looked up from germline, CDR1 is SEHNR and CDR2 is FQNEAQ (reference sequence). The V gene lost 4 bases and the J gene lost 1 base, with 4 bases spanning the gap. The CDR3 DNA is TGTGCCAGCAGCTCGGGTAACTATGGCTACACCTTC. This encodes CASSSGNYGYTF. The full variable domain, completed using reference TRBV7-9 and TRBJ1-2, is DTGVSQNPRHKITKRGQNVTFRCDPISEHNRLYWYRQTLGQGPEFLTYFQNEAQLEKSRLLSDRFSAERPKGSFSTLEIQRTEQGDSAMYLCASSSGNYGYTFGSGTRLTVV.

The rearrangement joins TRBV5-1 to TRBJ2-2; TRBD1 might be the D (6 bases). The CDR3 is made up of 14 amino acids. V gave up 6 bases and J gave up 1 base, with 10 bases separating them. CDR1 and CDR2 (germline): SGHRS, YFSETQ. CDR3 coding DNA: TGCGCCAGCACCCGGACAGTGAACACCGGGGAGCTGTTTTTT. Residues: CASTRTVNTGELFF.

This chain connects TRBV7-6 to TRBJ1-4, with 7 bases aligning to TRBD1. The CDR3 covers 17 residues. V lost 5 bases to trimming and J lost 0 bases; unmatched junction nucleotides: 9. Germline V gene data show CDR1 as SGHVS and CDR2 as FNYEAQ. For the CDR3, the DNA is TGTGCCAGCAGCCCGGACAGGTCTGAAGCAACTAATGAAAAACTGTTTTTT. Translated: CASSPDRSEATNEKLFF.

This clone was seen once. The rearrangement uses TRBV5-4 and TRBJ1-2; D perhaps matches TRBD1 (5 bases). This CDR3 spans 13 amino acids. In germline, CDR1 is SGHNT, CDR2 YYREEE (reference sequence). V was cut by 2 bases and J by 2 bases, with 7 bases left in between. This chain's CDR3 is CASSFGGNYGYTF. Written as DNA, the CDR3 is TGTGCCAGCAGCTTCGGGGGGAACTATGGCTACACCTTC. Looking up the rest from reference TRBV5-4 and TRBJ1-2 gives the full variable domain: ETGVTQSPTHLIKTRGQQVTLRCSSQSGHNTVSWYQQALGQGPQFIFQYYREEENGRGNFPPRFSGLQFPNYSSELNVNALELDDSALYLCASSFGGNYGYTFGSGTRLTVV.

The chain couples TRBV3-1 (or the pseudogene TRBV3-2) to TRBJ2-2; no clear D. V was cut by 1 base and J by 3 bases, with 6 bases left in between. The CDR3 spans 14 residues. From germline, CDR1 is LGHDT and CDR2 YNNKEL (reference sequence). The CDR3 DNA sequence: TGTGCCAGCAGCCAAGCGCCGGACACCGGGGAGCTGTTTTTT. Its protein product is CASSQAPDTGELFF.

V gene TRBV6-2 or TRBV6-3 combines with J gene TRBJ2-1; 10 bases agree with TRBD2. The junction had 6 bases not matched to a gene; V was cut back by 5 bases and J by 8 bases. The germline V gene has CDR1 MNHEY and CDR2 SVGEGT. The length of the CDR3 is 14 residues. Here the CDR3 reads CASSASGGGDEQFF. DNA for the CDR3: TGTGCCAGCAGTGCTAGCGGGGGTGGCGATGAGCAGTTCTTC.

V and J are TRBV7-9 and TRBJ1-2; TRBD1 matches 12 bases. Germline V CDR1 and CDR2: SEHNR, FQNEAQ (reference sequence). With V trimmed by 4 bases and J by 8 bases, 5 bases remained unmatched. This CDR3 comprises 14 residues. The CDR3 reads CASSSTGTGGGYTF. In DNA form, the CDR3 reads TGTGCCAGCAGCTCAACCGGGACAGGGGGCGGCTACACCTTC. Together with reference TRBV7-9 and TRBJ1-2, the CDR3 gives the full variable domain: DTGVSQNPRHKITKRGQNVTFRCDPISEHNRLYWYRQTLGQGPEFLTYFQNEAQLEKSRLLSDRFSAERPKGSFSTLEIQRTEQGDSAMYLCASSSTGTGGGYTFGSGTRLTVV.

Written as DNA, the CDR3 is TGTGCCAGCAGCGTAGGCAGGAGCAATCAGCCCCAGCATTTT. This codes for CASSVGRSNQPQHF. This chain links TRBV9 with TRBJ1-5; D gene unclear. The CDR3 spans 14 residues. CDR1 and CDR2 (germline): SGDLS, YYNGEE. With 0 bases removed from V and 1 base from J, the gap between germline ends came to 5 bases. The whole variable domain, filled in from reference TRBV9 and TRBJ1-5, reads DSGVTQTPKHLITATGQRVTLRCSPRSGDLSVYWYQQSLDQGLQFLIQYYNGEERAKGNILERFSAQQFPDLHSELNLSSLELGDSALYFCASSVGRSNQPQHFGDGTRLSIL.

This chain joins TRBV5-6 and TRBJ2-5; 7 positions agree with TRBD1. The V and J ends lost 2 bases and 3 bases, in that order; junction bases with no gene match: 4. CDR3 length equals 14 residues. Germline loops: CDR1 SGHDT, CDR2 YYEEEE. CDR3 nucleotides: TGTGCCAGCAGCTTTGGGACAGTAAAAGAGACCCAGTACTTC. It translates to CASSFGTVKETQYF.

V and J are TRBV3-1 (or the pseudogene TRBV3-2) and TRBJ1-2; unclear D gene. The germline CDR1 and CDR2 sequences are LGHDT and YNNKEL (reference sequence). This CDR3 is 16 amino acids long. V dropped 0 bases and J dropped 0 bases, with 11 bases sitting between them. The CDR3 here is CASSQEELRPNYGYTF. For the CDR3, the DNA is TGTGCCAGCAGCCAAGAGGAGCTACGACCTAACTATGGCTACACCTTC.

The chain has TRBV6-5 and TRBJ2-3; 8 nucleotides match TRBD2. The CDR3 is 15 amino acids. The J segment lost 3 bases and the V segment lost 0 bases, leaving 2 bases of the junction unmatched. Germline values: CDR1 MNHEY, CDR2 SVGAGI. CDR3 region: CASSYSRLATDTQYF. In DNA, the CDR3 is TGTGCCAGCAGTTACTCGAGACTAGCGACAGATACGCAGTATTTT.

This clone has only a few counts. The chain carries TRBV3-1 (or the pseudogene TRBV3-2) and TRBJ2-7, with D possibly TRBD2 on 5 matching bases. Trimming left V 1 base short and J 2 bases short, with 15 bases between. The length of the CDR3 is 16 residues. The germline CDR1 and CDR2 sequences are LGHDT and YNNKEL (reference sequence). CDR3 sequence reads: CASSQGVGLATYEQYF. CDR3 sequence (DNA): TGTGCCAGCAGCCAAGGAGTAGGCCTAGCCACCTACGAGCAGTACTTC.